These 3 T cell receptor beta chains were sequenced from one sample in a study of regulatory T cells in long-lasting Graves disease. Time point denoted: newly diagnosed GD, antithyroid drugs for less than 3 months. The TCR library used RNA extracted from PBMCs. TCR beta libraries were built with iRepertoire HTBI primers and Arm-PCR of CDR3 regions. Each CDR3 protein gets one entry after TCRdb re-called the multiplex PCR reads with MiXCR. This table has hundreds of thousands of distinct CDR3 sequences, approximately 15% appearing once. These data are also associated with another study on T cells in Graves' hyperthyroidism and ophthalmopathy.

The sample consisted of peripheral blood mononuclear cells (PBMCs), taken at new diagnosis, from a patient treated with antithyroid drugs. The source is a woman aged 25 to 45 with Graves disease.

There are many counts of this clonotype. The chain has TRBV5-1 and TRBJ2-5, with D possibly being TRBD1 or TRBD2 (6 bases each). Trimming took off 5 bases at V and 1 base at J, with 12 bases between the two ends. This CDR3 is 14 amino acids long. Germline CDR1 SGHRS, CDR2 YFSETQ. The CDR3 DNA reads TGCGCCAGCAGTCTACAGGGAGGCCAAGAGACCCAGTACTTC. Its translation: CASSLQGGQETQYF. The whole variable domain, remainder taken from reference TRBV5-1 and TRBJ2-5, is KAGVTQTPRYLIKTRGQQVTLSCSPISGHRSVSWYQQTPGQGLQFLFEYFSETQRNKGNFPGRFSGRQFSNSRSEMNVSTLELGDSALYLCASSLQGGQETQYFGPGTRLLVL.

This clonotype was counted a few times. V and J are TRBV7-9 and TRBJ2-1; possible D gene TRBD1, 5 bases. In germline, CDR1 is SEHNR, CDR2 FQNEAQ (reference sequence). There are 14 residues in the CDR3. The germline V and J ends were trimmed by 2 bases and 6 bases, with 11 bases remaining between them. CDR3 region: CASSLQGLVNEQFF. Here the CDR3 DNA reads TGTGCCAGCAGCTTACAGGGCCTCGTCAATGAGCAGTTCTTC.

A note on this clonotype: One base away lies a much larger clone, so this may be a sequencing read error. This chain joins TRBV28 and TRBJ2-1; TRBD1 matches at 8 bases. Germline CDR1 reads MDHEN; CDR2 reads SYDVKM. Unmatched junction bases numbered 11, after V lost 6 bases and J lost 10 bases. The CDR3 covers 14 residues. The CDR3 DNA follows: TGTGCCAGCAGGGACAGGGATGTGGCCTACGAGCAGTTCTTC. This gives the protein CASRDRDVAYEQFF.